Following are 8 T cell receptor beta chains from one sample sequenced in a study of blood T cell repertoires in COVID-19. Clones were sequenced by immunoSEQ multiplex PCR, and TCRdb holds only the in-frame ones, with some missing. The sample carries roughly 130,000 clones, approximately 83% recorded once. The source material was PBMCs or T cells enriched from blood (not recorded which). Source of these receptors: a man over 45 who had recovered from COVID-19.

The CDR3 DNA reads as TGTGCCAGCAGCTCCCCGGGACAGGCTTTCTACGAGCAGTACTTC. Protein sequence: CASSSPGQAFYEQYF. This sequence joins TRBV6-5 and TRBJ2-7; 8 nucleotides agree with TRBD1. The CDR3 loop spans 15 amino acids. Germline V gene lookup returns CDR1 MNHEY and CDR2 SVGAGI. The J segment lost 3 bases and the V segment lost 6 bases, leaving 10 bases of the junction unmatched.

V gene TRBV5-6 combines with J gene TRBJ2-1; possible D gene TRBD2, 5 bases. CDR1 is SGHDT and CDR2 is YYEEEE in the germline V gene. The CDR3 is 13 amino acids. The V end was cut by 4 bases, the J end by 7 bases, with 12 bases between. CDR3 sequence (DNA): TGTGCCAGCAGCCTGAGGGTGGGGAATGAGCAGTTCTTC. Residues: CASSLRVGNEQFF.

This rearrangement joins TRBV7-9 to TRBJ1-2; D gene uncertain. V lost 0 bases, J lost 4 bases, and 9 bases lay in between. The CDR3 consists of 14 residues. Looked up from germline, CDR1 is SEHNR and CDR2 is FQNEAQ (reference sequence). CDR3 bases: TGTGCCAGCAGCTTAGCGGGAGGGATCTATGGCTACACCTTC. Translation gives CASSLAGGIYGYTF.

J is TRBJ1-1 and V is TRBV6-5; 9 positions match TRBD1. J was trimmed by 11 bases and V by 0 bases; bases with no gene match: 10. The germline gives CDR1 MNHEY, CDR2 SVGAGI. The CDR3 sequence is 15 residues long. CDR3 sequence: CASSYSKDRGGWAFF. The DNA for the CDR3 is TGTGCCAGCAGTTACTCCAAAGACAGGGGGGGGTGGGCTTTCTTT.

The V call is TRBV21-1, the J call TRBJ2-7; the table's D call TRBD1 went unverified against the DNA. TRBV21-1 is given as a pseudogene. The CDR3 totals 15 residues. The CDR3 bases are TGTGCCAGCAGCGAACGCCGGGACAGGGCCTACGAGCAGTACTTC. This gives the protein CASSERRDRAYEQYF.

In DNA, the CDR3 is TGTGCCAGCAGTCCTGACAGGGGCAGTGGCTACACCTTC. This encodes CASSPDRGSGYTF. This chain uses TRBV27 with TRBJ1-2; 8 bases map to TRBD1. Germline V gene sequence: CDR1 MNHEY, CDR2 SMNVEV (reference sequence). V gave up 5 bases and J gave up 7 bases; unmatched junction bases: 6. The CDR3 totals 13 residues.

This clone has a handful of counts. V usage is TRBV7-2 and J usage is TRBJ2-2, with D perhaps matching TRBD2 (6 bases). V lost 2 bases and J lost 6, with 7 bases in between. This CDR3 region has 13 residues. Germline V lookup: CDR1 SGHTA, CDR2 FQGNSA. The CDR3 DNA reads as TGTGCCAGCAGCTTATGGGGGGCCGGGGAGCTGTTTTTT. Amino acids: CASSLWGAGELFF.

The chain is built from TRBV10-3 and TRBJ1-5; D gene unclear. Germline V gives CDR1 ENHRY, CDR2 SYGVKD. This CDR3 has 12 residues. The ends were cut back, 8 bases at V and 3 bases at J, with 8 bases in the middle. The CDR3 protein is CAIGGFNQPQHF. In DNA form, the CDR3 reads TGTGCCATCGGAGGGTTCAATCAGCCCCAGCATTTT.